The 3 T cell receptor beta chains listed next were all sequenced from one sample in a study of blood T cell repertoires in COVID-19. Repertoires were generated with immunoSEQ multiplex PCR, while TCRdb's copy carries only in-frame clones and drops some. This sample has about 180,000 clones, with about 80% found just once. Sequenced: PBMCs or T cells enriched from blood (not recorded which). These receptors came from a man aged 60 to 75 who had been exposed to COVID-19.

The chain links TRBV5-1 to TRBJ2-5; D ambiguous. Trimming shortened V by 2 bases and J by 2 bases, and 4 bases separated the two germline ends. The CDR3 has 12 amino acids. CDR1 SGHRS and CDR2 YFSETQ come from the germline V gene. This CDR3 reads CASSFQQETQYF. CDR3 coding DNA: TGCGCCAGCAGCTTTCAACAAGAGACCCAGTACTTC.

Concerning this clone itself: Other DNA sequences in the same sample also yield this CDR3. J is TRBJ1-5 and V is TRBV19, with 7 nucleotides matching TRBD1. CDR1 and CDR2 (germline): LNHDA, SQIVND (reference sequence). CDR3 length: 15 residues. V dropped 5 bases and J dropped 1; count of bases not matched to a gene: 5. DNA of the CDR3: TGTGCCAGTAGTCGCCCAGGGGGAAGCAATCAGCCCCAGCATTTT. It translates to CASSRPGGSNQPQHF.

This chain uses TRBV21-1 with TRBJ2-1; TRBD1 is the table's D call, not checked against the DNA. TRBV21-1 is a pseudogene. CDR3 size: 13 residues. CDR3 region: CASSKDRDNEQFF. The CDR3 nucleotides are TGTGCCAGCAGCAAAGACAGGGACAATGAGCAGTTCTTC.